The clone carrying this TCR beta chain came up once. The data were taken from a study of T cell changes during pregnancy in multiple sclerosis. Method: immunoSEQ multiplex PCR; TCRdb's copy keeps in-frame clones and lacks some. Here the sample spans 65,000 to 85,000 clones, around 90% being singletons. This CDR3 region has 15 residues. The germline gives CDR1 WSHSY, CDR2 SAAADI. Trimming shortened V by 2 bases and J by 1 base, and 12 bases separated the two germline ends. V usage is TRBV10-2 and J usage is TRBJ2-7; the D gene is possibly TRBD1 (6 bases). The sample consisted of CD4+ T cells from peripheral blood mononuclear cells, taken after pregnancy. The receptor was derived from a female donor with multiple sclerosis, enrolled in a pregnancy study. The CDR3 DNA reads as TGCGCCAGCAGTGAGACGAACAGGGCGTCCTACGAGCAGTACTTC. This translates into CASSETNRASYEQYF.